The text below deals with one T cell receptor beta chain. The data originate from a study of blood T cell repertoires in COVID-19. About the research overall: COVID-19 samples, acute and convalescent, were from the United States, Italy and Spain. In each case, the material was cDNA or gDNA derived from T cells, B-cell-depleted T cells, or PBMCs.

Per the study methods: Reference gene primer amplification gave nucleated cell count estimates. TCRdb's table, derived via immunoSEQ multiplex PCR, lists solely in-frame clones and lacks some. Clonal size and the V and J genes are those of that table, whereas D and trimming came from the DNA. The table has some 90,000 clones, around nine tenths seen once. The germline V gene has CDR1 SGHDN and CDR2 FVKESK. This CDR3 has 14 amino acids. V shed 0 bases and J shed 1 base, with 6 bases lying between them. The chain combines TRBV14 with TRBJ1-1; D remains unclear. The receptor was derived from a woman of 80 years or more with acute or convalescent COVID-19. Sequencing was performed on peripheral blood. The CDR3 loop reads CASSQDPRNTEAFF. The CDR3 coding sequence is TGTGCCAGCAGCCAAGATCCGAGGAACACTGAAGCTTTCTTT.